What follows are 27 T cell receptor beta chains derived from one specimen sequenced in a study of diagnostic markers for celiac disease. TCRdb re-called the reads and shows each CDR3 protein once, DNA omitted. Its listing shows 1,500 to 2,500 distinct CDR3 sequences. The sequenced sample was either unsorted cells or a sorted T cell fraction (not recorded which). The receptor source for this set is a human donor. This table probably holds off-target reads from a library built for another chain.

The V gene is TRBV20-1, the J gene TRBJ2-3; TCRdb picks TRBD2, but there is no DNA to check that call. CDR3 length: 13 residues. Germline CDR1 is DFQATT and CDR2 is SNEGSKA (reference sequence). The CDR3 spells CSASLDFGYTQYF.

This clonotype shows up as medium-sized (0.01 to 0.1%) by frequency. The chain is built from TRBV7-2 and TRBJ1-1; as DNA is missing, the TRBD1 call by TCRdb cannot be tested. CDR1 is SGHTA and CDR2 is FQGNSA in the germline V gene. The CDR3 has 17 amino acids. The CDR3 region is CASSLAGQGQFNTEAFF.

The V gene is TRBV5-1, the J gene TRBJ2-1. CDR1 is SGHRS and CDR2 is YFSETQ in the germline V gene. The CDR3 extends over 15 amino acids. CDR3 sequence reads: CASSLTGDSYNEQFF.

J is TRBJ2-7 and V is TRBV6-1. CDR1 MNHNS and CDR2 SASEGT come from the germline V gene. The CDR3 length is 14 residues. CDR3: CASSFGRINYEQYF.

V is TRBV12-3 or TRBV12-4 and J is TRBJ2-1; TCRdb picks TRBD2, but there is no DNA to check that call. CDR3 length: 17 residues. The CDR3 here is CASSPKASGLSDNEQFF.

This clonotype registers medium-sized by frequency. The chain links TRBV20-1 to TRBJ2-7; without DNA, the TCRdb call of TRBD2 cannot be checked. The germline V gene encodes CDR1 DFQATT and CDR2 SNEGSKA (reference sequence). This CDR3 contains 13 residues. CDR3 loop: CSATRASGYEQYF.

This rearrangement joins TRBV2 to TRBJ2-7. Per germline, CDR1 SNHLY and CDR2 FYNNEI. The CDR3 sequence is 16 residues long. The chain's CDR3 is CASSEAFGVASYEQYF.

According to its frequency, this clonotype is medium-sized. The gene calls are TRBV5-1 and TRBJ2-7. CDR1 and CDR2 from the germline V gene are SGHRS and YFSETQ. The CDR3 spans 14 residues. The CDR3 protein is CASSLYRDSYEQYF.

In terms of frequency, this clonotype is large. This chain connects TRBV4-3 to TRBJ2-1; TCRdb's assignment of TRBD2 cannot be checked, as there is no DNA. Per the germline V gene, CDR1 is LGHNA and CDR2 is YSLEER. The CDR3 loop spans 16 amino acids. CDR3 residues: CASSPHGTSGSNEQFF.

V and J are TRBV4-2 and TRBJ1-1. The CDR3 runs 14 residues. The germline gives CDR1 LGHNA, CDR2 YNFKEQ. The CDR3 protein is CASSQDITSTGAFF.

V is TRBV11-3 and J is TRBJ2-5; there is no DNA to check the TCRdb D call of TRBD1. The CDR3 sequence is 14 residues long. CDR1 and CDR2 (germline): SGHNT, YENEEA. The CDR3 reads CASSSGGEGETQYF.

This rearrangement joins TRBV7-2 to TRBJ2-7; TCRdb's D call of TRBD1 is untestable without DNA. This CDR3 has 14 residues. CDR1 and CDR2 (germline): SGHTA, FQGNSA. This chain's CDR3 is CASSQTRGVNEQYF.

Its frequency marks this clonotype as medium-sized. The V call is TRBV7-9, the J call TRBJ2-2; TCRdb's assignment of TRBD1 cannot be checked, as there is no DNA. The CDR3 is 16 amino acids. The germline CDR1 and CDR2 sequences are SEHNR and FQNEAQ (reference sequence). CDR3 protein: CASSSRDRGITGELFF.

The chain employs TRBV12-3 or TRBV12-4 and TRBJ1-2. CDR3 length equals 13 residues. The CDR3 region is CASSLMSGYGYTF.

V gene TRBV19 combines with J gene TRBJ2-6; TCRdb designates TRBD1, a call that cannot be tested without DNA. CDR3 size: 15 residues. The germline CDR1 and CDR2 sequences are LNHDA and SQIVND (reference sequence). The CDR3 protein is CASSPSGSGANVLTF.

The gene calls are TRBV5-8 and TRBJ2-3; TCRdb outputs TRBD2, but without DNA this stays unchecked. CDR1 is SGHTS and CDR2 is YDEGEE in the germline V gene. The CDR3 has 15 amino acids. CDR3: CASSRQVAGLDTQYF.

Its frequency marks this clonotype as large (0.1 to 1%). The chain combines TRBV28 with TRBJ1-2; with no DNA, the TCRdb D assignment of TRBD1 cannot be verified. There are 14 residues in the CDR3. CDR1 and CDR2 from the germline V gene are MDHEN and SYDVKM. CDR3 residues: CASRDSGQGFGYTF.

This clonotype registers large (0.1 to 1%) by frequency. The chain uses TRBV29-1 and TRBJ2-7. The CDR3 runs 12 residues. Germline CDR1 and CDR2: SQVTM and ANQGSEA. CDR3 residues: CSVEDFVYEQYF.

This chain uses TRBV6-5 with TRBJ2-1. The CDR3 spans 13 residues. CDR1 MNHEY and CDR2 SVGAGI come from the germline V gene. The CDR3 protein is CASRGSSYNEQFF.

According to its frequency, this clonotype is medium-sized (0.01 to 0.1%). This chain joins TRBV7-2 and TRBJ1-1. This CDR3 has 15 amino acids. CDR1 and CDR2 (germline): SGHTA, FQGNSA. CDR3 protein: CASSSIGVAGTEAFF. Full variable domain (remainder filled in from reference TRBV7-2 and TRBJ1-1): GAGVSQSPSNKVTEKGKDVELRCDPISGHTALYWYRQSLGQGLEFLIYFQGNSAPDKSGLPSDRFSAERTGGSVSTLTIQRTQQEDSAVYLCASSSIGVAGTEAFFGQGTRLTVV.

Frequency places this clonotype as large (0.1 to 1%). The J gene is TRBJ1-1, the V gene TRBV28. Germline-derived CDR1 and CDR2 are MDHEN and SYDVKM. The CDR3 extends over 12 amino acids. The CDR3: CASRLLNTEAFF.

V usage is TRBV7-2 and J usage is TRBJ2-1; with no DNA, the TCRdb D assignment of TRBD1 cannot be verified. The CDR3 loop spans 15 amino acids. Germline CDR1 is SGHTA and CDR2 is FQGNSA. The CDR3 protein is CASRPRDRSYNEQFF.

This chain connects TRBV7-2 to TRBJ2-1; TCRdb indicates TRBD1, and absent DNA this call remains unverified. CDR3 length: 14 amino acids. Germline values: CDR1 SGHTA, CDR2 FQGNSA. CDR3 in amino acids: CASSVDTAYNEQFF.

The CDR3 loop reads CASSFGNEQFF. The chain combines TRBV11-2 with TRBJ2-1. The CDR3 length is 11 residues. The germline V gene has CDR1 SGHAT and CDR2 FQNNGV.

V is TRBV10-1 and J is TRBJ1-1; checking the TCRdb D call of TRBD1 is not possible without DNA. CDR3 size: 20 residues. CDR1 is WNHNN and CDR2 is SYGVQD in the germline V gene (reference sequence). This chain's CDR3 is CASSAGMPFSGVLRNTEAFF.

The chain employs TRBV4-1 and TRBJ1-2; TCRdb picks TRBD1, but there is no DNA to check that call. In germline, CDR1 is MGHRA, CDR2 YSYEKL. This CDR3 contains 15 residues. CDR3 region: CASSQGGQGTYGYTF.

This clonotype is called medium-sized based on its frequency. The chain carries TRBV11-3 and TRBJ2-3; lacking DNA, the TRBD1 call made by TCRdb goes unchecked. CDR3 length: 15 residues. Germline assignment: CDR1 SGHNT and CDR2 YENEEA. The CDR3 loop reads CASSLDGGRTDTQYF.